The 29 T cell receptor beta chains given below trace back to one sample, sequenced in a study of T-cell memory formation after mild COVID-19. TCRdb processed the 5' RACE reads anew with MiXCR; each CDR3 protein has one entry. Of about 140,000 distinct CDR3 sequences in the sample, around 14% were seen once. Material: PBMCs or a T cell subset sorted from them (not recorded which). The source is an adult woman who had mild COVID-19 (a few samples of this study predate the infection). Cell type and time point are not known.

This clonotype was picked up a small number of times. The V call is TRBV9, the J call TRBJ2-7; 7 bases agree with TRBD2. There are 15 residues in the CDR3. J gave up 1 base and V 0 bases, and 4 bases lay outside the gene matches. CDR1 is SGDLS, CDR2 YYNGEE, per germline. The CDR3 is CASSVEASGSYEQYF. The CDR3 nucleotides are TGTGCCAGCAGCGTAGAGGCTAGCGGATCCTACGAGCAGTACTTC.

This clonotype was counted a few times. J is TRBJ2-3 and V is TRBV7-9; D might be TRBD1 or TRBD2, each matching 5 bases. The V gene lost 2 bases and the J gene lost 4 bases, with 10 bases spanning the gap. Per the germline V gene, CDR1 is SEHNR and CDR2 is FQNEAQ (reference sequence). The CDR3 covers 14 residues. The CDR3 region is CASSLRGDPDTQYF. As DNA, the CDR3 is TGTGCCAGCAGCTTAAGAGGGGATCCAGATACGCAGTATTTT.

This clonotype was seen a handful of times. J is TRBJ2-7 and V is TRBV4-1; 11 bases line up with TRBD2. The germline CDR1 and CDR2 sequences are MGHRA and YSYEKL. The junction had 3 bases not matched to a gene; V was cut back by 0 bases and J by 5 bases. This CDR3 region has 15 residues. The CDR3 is CASSQDRTSGHEQYF. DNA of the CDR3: TGCGCCAGCAGCCAAGATAGGACTAGCGGGCACGAGCAGTACTTC.

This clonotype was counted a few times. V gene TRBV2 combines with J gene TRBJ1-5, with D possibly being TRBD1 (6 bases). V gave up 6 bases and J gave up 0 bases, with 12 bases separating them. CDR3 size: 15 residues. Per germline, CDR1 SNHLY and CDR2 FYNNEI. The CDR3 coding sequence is TGTGCCAGCAGGGTGGGACAAAATAGCAATCAGCCCCAGCATTTT. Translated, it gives CASRVGQNSNQPQHF. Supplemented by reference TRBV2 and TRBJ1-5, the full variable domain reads EPEVTQTPSHQVTQMGQEVILRCVPISNHLYFYWYRQILGQKVEFLVSFYNNEISEKSEIFDDQFSVERPDGSNFTLKIRSTKLEDSAMYFCASRVGQNSNQPQHFGDGTRLSIL.

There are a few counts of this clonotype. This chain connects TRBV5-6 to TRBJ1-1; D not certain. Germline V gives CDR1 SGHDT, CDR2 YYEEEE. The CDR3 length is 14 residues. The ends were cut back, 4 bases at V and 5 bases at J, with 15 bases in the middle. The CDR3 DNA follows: TGTGCCAGCAGCCTCTCCCCAGGAGAAACTGAAGCTTTCTTT. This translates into CASSLSPGETEAFF. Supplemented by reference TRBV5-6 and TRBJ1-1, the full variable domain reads DAGVTQSPTHLIKTRGQQVTLRCSPKSGHDTVSWYQQALGQGPQFIFQYYEEEERQRGNFPDRFSGHQFPNYSSELNVNALLLGDSALYLCASSLSPGETEAFFGQGTRLTVV.

The DNA for the CDR3 is TGCAGTGCTAGAGATGGTGGACTAGCGGGGGGGCCCGGGACCGGGGAGCTGTTTTTT. It yields the protein CSARDGGLAGGPGTGELFF. V gene TRBV20-1 combines with J gene TRBJ2-2; 15 nucleotides agree with TRBD2. The V gene end was trimmed by 0 bases and the J gene end by 5 bases; junction bases not matched to a gene: 10. Germline CDR1 and CDR2: DFQATT and SNEGSKA (reference sequence). The CDR3 runs to 19 residues.

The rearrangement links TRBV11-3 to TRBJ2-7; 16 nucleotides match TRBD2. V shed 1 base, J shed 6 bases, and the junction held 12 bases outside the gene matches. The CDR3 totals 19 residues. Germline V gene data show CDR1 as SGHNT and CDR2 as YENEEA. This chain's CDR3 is CASSLGGLAGGPPASEQYF. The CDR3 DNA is TGTGCCAGCAGCTTAGGGGGACTAGCGGGAGGGCCTCCCGCCTCCGAGCAGTACTTC.

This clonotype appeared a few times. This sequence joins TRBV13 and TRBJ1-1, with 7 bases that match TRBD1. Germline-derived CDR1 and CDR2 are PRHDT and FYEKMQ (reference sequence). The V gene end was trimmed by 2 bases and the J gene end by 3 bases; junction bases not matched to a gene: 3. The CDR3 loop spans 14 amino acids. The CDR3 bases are TGTGCCAGCAGCTTACCCACAGGGGACACTGAAGCTTTCTTT. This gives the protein CASSLPTGDTEAFF.

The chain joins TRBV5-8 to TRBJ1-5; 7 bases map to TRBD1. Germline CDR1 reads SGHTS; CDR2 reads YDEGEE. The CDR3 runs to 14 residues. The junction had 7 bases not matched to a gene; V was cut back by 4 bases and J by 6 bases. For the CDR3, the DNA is TGTGCCAGCAGCCAGACAGGGATTACTCAGCCCCAGCATTTT. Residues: CASSQTGITQPQHF.

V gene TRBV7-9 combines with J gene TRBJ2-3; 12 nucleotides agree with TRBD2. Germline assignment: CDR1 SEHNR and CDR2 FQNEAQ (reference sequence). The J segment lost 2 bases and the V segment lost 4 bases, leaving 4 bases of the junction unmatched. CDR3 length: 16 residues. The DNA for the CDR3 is TGTGCCAGCAGCTGGGGACTAGCGGGCATCACAGATACGCAGTATTTT. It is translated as CASSWGLAGITDTQYF. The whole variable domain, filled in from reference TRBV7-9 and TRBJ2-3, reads DTGVSQNPRHKITKRGQNVTFRCDPISEHNRLYWYRQTLGQGPEFLTYFQNEAQLEKSRLLSDRFSAERPKGSFSTLEIQRTEQGDSAMYLCASSWGLAGITDTQYFGPGTRLTVL.

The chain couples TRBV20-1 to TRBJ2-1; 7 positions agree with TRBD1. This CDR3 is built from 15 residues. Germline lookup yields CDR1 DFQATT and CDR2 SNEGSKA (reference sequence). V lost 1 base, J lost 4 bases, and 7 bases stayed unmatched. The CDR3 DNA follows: TGCAGTGCTAGAGCCAAGGGACAGCTATACAATGAGCAGTTCTTC. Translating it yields CSARAKGQLYNEQFF.

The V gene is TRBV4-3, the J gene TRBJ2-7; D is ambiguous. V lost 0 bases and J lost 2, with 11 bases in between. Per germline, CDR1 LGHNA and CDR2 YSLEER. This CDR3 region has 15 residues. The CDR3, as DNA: TGCGCCAGCAGCCAAGAAACAGAGGAGACCTACGAGCAGTACTTC. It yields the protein CASSQETEETYEQYF.

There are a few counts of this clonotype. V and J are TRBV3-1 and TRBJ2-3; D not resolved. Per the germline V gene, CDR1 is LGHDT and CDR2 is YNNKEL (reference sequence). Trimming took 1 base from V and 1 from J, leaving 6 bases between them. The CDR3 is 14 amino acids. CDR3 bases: TGTGCCAGCAGCCAAGGGGTAGGCACAGATACGCAGTATTTT. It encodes CASSQGVGTDTQYF.

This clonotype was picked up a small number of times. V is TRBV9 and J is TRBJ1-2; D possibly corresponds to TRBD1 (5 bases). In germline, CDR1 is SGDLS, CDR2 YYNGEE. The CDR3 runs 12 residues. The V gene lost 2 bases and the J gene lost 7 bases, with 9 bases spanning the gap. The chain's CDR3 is CASSVGGIGYTF. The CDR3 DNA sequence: TGTGCCAGCAGCGTCGGGGGAATTGGCTACACCTTC.

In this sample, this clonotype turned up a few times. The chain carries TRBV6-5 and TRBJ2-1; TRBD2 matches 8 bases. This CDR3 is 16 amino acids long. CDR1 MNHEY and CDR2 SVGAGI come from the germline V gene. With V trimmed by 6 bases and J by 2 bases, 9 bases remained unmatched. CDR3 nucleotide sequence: TGTGCCAGCAGAGGCCATAGCGGGATCCCCTACAATGAGCAGTTCTTC. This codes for CASRGHSGIPYNEQFF.

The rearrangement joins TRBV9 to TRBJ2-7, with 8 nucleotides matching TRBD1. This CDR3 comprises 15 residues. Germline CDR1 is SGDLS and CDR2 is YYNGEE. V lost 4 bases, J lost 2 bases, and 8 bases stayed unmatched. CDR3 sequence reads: CASSPWTGPAYEQYF. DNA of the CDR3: TGTGCCAGCAGCCCCTGGACAGGGCCCGCCTACGAGCAGTACTTC.

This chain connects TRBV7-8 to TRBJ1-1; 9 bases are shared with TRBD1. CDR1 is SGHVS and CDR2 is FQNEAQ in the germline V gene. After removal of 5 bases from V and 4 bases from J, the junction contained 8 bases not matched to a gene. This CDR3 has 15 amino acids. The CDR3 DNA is TGTGCCAGCAGCCCATTGACAGGGGGGAGCACTGAAGCTTTCTTT. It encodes CASSPLTGGSTEAFF.

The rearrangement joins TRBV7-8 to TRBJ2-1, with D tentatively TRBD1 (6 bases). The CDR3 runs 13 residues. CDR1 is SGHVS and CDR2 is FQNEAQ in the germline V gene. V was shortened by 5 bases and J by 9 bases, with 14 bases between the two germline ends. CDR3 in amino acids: CASSPPSGAEQFF. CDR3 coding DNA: TGTGCCAGCAGCCCTCCCTCAGGGGCTGAGCAGTTCTTC. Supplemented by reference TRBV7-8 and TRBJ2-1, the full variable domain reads GAGVSQSPRYKVAKRGQDVALRCDPISGHVSLFWYQQALGQGPEFLTYFQNEAQLDKSGLPSDRFFAERPEGSVSTLKIQRTQQEDSAVYLCASSPPSGAEQFFGPGTRLTVL.

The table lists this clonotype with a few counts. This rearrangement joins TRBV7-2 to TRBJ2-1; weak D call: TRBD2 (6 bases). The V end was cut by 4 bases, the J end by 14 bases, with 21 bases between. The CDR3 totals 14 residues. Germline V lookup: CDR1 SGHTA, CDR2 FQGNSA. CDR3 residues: CASSSDAGGDDKFF. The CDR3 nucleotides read TGTGCCAGCAGCTCGGACGCCGGAGGGGATGATAAGTTCTTC.

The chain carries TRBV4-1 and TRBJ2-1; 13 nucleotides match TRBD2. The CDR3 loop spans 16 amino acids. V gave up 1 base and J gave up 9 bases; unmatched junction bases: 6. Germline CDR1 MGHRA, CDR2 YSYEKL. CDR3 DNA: TGCGCCAGCAGCCAAGCAACTAGCGGGGGGGCAGGTGAGCAGTTCTTC. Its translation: CASSQATSGGAGEQFF.

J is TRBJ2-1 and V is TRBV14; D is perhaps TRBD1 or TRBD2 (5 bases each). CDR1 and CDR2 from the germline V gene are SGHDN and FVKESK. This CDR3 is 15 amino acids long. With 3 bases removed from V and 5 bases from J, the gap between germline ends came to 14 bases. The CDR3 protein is CASSHLWDVHNEQFF. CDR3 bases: TGTGCCAGCAGCCACCTATGGGACGTCCACAATGAGCAGTTCTTC.

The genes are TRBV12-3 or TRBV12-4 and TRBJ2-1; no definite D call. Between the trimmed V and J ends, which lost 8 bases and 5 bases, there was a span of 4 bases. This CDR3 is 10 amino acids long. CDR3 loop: CASGDNEQFF. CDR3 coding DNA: TGTGCCAGCGGCGACAATGAGCAGTTCTTC.

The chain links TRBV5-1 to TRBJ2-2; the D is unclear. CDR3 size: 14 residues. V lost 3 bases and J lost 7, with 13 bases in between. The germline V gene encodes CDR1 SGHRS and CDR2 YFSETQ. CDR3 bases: TGCGCCAGCAGCTCCGCATCCCTACTCGGGGAGCTGTTTTTT. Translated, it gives CASSSASLLGELFF.

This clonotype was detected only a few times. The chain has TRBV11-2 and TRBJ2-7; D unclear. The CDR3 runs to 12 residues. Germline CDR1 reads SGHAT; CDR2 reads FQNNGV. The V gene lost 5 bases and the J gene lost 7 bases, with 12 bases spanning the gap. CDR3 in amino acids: CASSPQVREQYF. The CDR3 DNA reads TGTGCCAGCAGCCCTCAGGTGCGGGAGCAGTACTTC. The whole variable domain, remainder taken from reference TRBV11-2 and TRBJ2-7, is EAGVAQSPRYKIIEKRQSVAFWCNPISGHATLYWYQQILGQGPKLLIQFQNNGVVDDSQLPKDRFSAERLKGVDSTLKIQPAKLEDSAVYLCASSPQVREQYFGPGTRLTVT.

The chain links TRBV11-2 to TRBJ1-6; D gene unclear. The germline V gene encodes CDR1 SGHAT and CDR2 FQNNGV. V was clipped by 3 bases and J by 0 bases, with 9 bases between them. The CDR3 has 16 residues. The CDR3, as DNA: TGTGCCAGCAGCTTCGGGCCGAGCTCCTATAATTCACCCCTCCACTTT. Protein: CASSFGPSSYNSPLHF.

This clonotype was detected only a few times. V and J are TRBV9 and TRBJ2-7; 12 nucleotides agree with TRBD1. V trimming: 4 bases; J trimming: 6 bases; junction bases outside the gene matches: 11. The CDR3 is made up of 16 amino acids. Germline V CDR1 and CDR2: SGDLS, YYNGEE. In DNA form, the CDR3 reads TGTGCCAGCAGCCCATCCTCCGGGACAGGGGGCCTCGAGCAGTACTTC. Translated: CASSPSSGTGGLEQYF.

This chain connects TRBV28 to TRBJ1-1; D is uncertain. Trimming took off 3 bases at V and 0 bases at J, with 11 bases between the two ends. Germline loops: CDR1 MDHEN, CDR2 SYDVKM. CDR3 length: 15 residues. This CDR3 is CASSFVSGVNTEAFF. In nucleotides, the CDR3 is TGTGCCAGCAGTTTCGTATCCGGGGTGAACACTGAAGCTTTCTTT.

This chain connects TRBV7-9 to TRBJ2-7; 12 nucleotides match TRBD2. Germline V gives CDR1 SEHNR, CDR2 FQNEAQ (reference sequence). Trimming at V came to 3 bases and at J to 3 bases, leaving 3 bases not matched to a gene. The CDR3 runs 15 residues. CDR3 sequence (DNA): TGTGCCAGCAGCTTTCCTAGCGGGGGGGGCTACGAGCAGTACTTC. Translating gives CASSFPSGGGYEQYF. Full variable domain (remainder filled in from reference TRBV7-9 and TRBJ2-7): DTGVSQNPRHKITKRGQNVTFRCDPISEHNRLYWYRQTLGQGPEFLTYFQNEAQLEKSRLLSDRFSAERPKGSFSTLEIQRTEQGDSAMYLCASSFPSGGGYEQYFGPGTRLTVT.

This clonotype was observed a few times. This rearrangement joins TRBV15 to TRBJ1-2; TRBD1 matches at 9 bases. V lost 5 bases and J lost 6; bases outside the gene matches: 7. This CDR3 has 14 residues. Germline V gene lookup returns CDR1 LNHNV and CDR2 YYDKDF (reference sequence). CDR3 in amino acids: CATSDGQGPHGYTF. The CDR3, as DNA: TGTGCCACCAGCGACGGACAGGGGCCCCATGGCTACACCTTC. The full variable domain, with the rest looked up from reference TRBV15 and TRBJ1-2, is DAMVIQNPRYQVTQFGKPVTLSCSQTLNHNVMYWYQQKSSQAPKLLFHYYDKDFNNEADTPDNFQSRRPNTSFCFLDIRSPGLGDTAMYLCATSDGQGPHGYTFGSGTRLTVV.